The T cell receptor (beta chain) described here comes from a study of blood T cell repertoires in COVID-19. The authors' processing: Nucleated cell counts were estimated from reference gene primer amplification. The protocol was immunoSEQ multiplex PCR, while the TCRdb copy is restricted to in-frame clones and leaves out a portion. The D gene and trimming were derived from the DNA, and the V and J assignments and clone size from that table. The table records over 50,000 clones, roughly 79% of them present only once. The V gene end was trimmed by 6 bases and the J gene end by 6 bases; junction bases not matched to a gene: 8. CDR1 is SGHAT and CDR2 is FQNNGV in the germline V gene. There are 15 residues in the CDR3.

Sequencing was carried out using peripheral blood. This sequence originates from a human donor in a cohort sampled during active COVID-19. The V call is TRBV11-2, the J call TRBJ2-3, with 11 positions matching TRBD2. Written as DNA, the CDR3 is TGTGCCAGCAGTTCACTAGCGGGAGTGGCGGATACGCAGTATTTT. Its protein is CASSSLAGVADTQYF.